This entry features one T cell receptor beta chain sequence. The data derive from a study of blood T cell repertoires in COVID-19. Study details: Nucleic acid was either cDNA or gDNA, and it came from T cells, B-cell-depleted T cells, or PBMCs.

Per the original methods: The assay estimated nucleated cells by amplifying reference gene primers. Using immunoSEQ multiplex PCR, the repertoire was profiled, and TCRdb retains in-frame clones only, with some absent. That table furnishes V, J and clone size, whereas the DNA furnished D and trimming. This table holds some 390,000 clones, around 87% found once. CDR1 SGHVS and CDR2 FQNEAQ come from the germline V gene. This CDR3 has 14 amino acids. J gave up 6 bases and V 5 bases, and 10 bases lay outside the gene matches. This chain links TRBV7-8 with TRBJ2-7; 7 bases line up with TRBD1. The sequence came from a human donor in a cohort sampled during active COVID-19. Sequences were obtained from peripheral blood. The CDR3 loop reads CASSSSRRDSEQYF. The CDR3 coding sequence is TGTGCCAGCAGCAGTTCACGAAGGGACAGCGAGCAGTACTTC.